The 14 T cell receptor beta chains reported below all come from one sample, sequenced in a study of shared clonotypes between healthy human individuals. Assay used: immunoSEQ multiplex PCR; TCRdb lists only in-frame clones, some missing. The sample lists 450,000 to 500,000 clones, around three quarters occurring once. Sequenced sample: PBMCs. The receptors come from a woman in her thirties or forties in good health. Some clones in this sample may be carry-over from other donors' samples.

On this clone itself: The identical CDR3 is also encoded by other nucleotide sequences in the sample. The J gene is TRBJ2-7, the V gene TRBV19, with TRBD1 identical over 7 bases. V dropped 5 bases and J dropped 0; count of bases not matched to a gene: 4. The CDR3 sequence is 14 residues long. The V gene's germline CDR1 is LNHDA and CDR2 SQIVND (reference sequence). The CDR3 loop is CASSPRDSSYEQYF. The CDR3 nucleotides are TGTGCCAGTAGTCCTCGGGACAGCTCCTACGAGCAGTACTTC.

In regard to this clone: The junction differs from germline at one of its ends, possibly a read error. The chain uses TRBV7-7 and TRBJ2-5, with no clear D. The CDR3 covers 13 residues. The germline V gene encodes CDR1 SSHAT and CDR2 FNYEAQ (reference sequence). The chain's CDR3 is CASSLGFSETQYF. The CDR3, as DNA: TGTGCTAGCAGCTTGGGATTTTCGGAGACCCAGTACTTC.

The genes are TRBV28 and TRBJ2-3, with TRBD2 matching over 7 bases. Germline lookup yields CDR1 MDHEN and CDR2 SYDVKM. The J segment lost 0 bases and the V segment lost 3 bases, leaving 6 bases of the junction unmatched. This CDR3 comprises 16 residues. The CDR3 loop reads CASSLPSGPSTDTQYF. The CDR3 DNA is TGTGCCAGCAGTTTGCCTAGCGGACCTAGCACAGATACGCAGTATTTT.

V usage is TRBV5-1 and J usage is TRBJ2-6, with D uncertain. The CDR3 totals 17 residues. The V end was cut by 4 bases, the J end by 0 bases, with 14 bases between. CDR1 and CDR2 (germline): SGHRS, YFSETQ. In DNA, the CDR3 is TGCGCCAGCAGCACTGGGCGCGTTGTCTCTGGGGCCAACGTCCTGACTTTC. It is translated as CASSTGRVVSGANVLTF.

This chain joins TRBV10-3 and TRBJ2-7; D might be TRBD1 or TRBD2, each matching 5 bases. CDR1 ENHRY and CDR2 SYGVKD come from the germline V gene. V lost 10 bases, J lost 0 bases, and 16 bases lay in between. The CDR3 runs 14 residues. The CDR3 protein is CATLSGTVSYEQYF. CDR3 in DNA: TGTGCCACCTTATCCGGGACGGTCTCCTACGAGCAGTACTTC.

This clone was observed a handful of times. The chain combines TRBV28 with TRBJ2-2; 13 nucleotides match TRBD2. There are 16 residues in the CDR3. From germline, CDR1 is MDHEN and CDR2 SYDVKM. The J segment lost 8 bases and the V segment lost 4 bases, leaving 7 bases of the junction unmatched. The CDR3 nucleotides are TGTGCCAGCAGTTCCCGGACTAGCGGGAGCTCGGGGGAGCTGTTTTTT. It translates to CASSSRTSGSSGELFF.

The chain is built from TRBV28 and TRBJ1-1; D remains ambiguous. This CDR3 contains 11 residues. Germline loops: CDR1 MDHEN, CDR2 SYDVKM. V gave up 10 bases and J gave up 1 base, with 7 bases separating them. CDR3 sequence reads: CATLRNTEAFF. The CDR3 DNA reads TGTGCCACCCTACGGAACACTGAAGCTTTCTTT.

The chain recombines TRBV6-5 with TRBJ2-2; 9 nucleotides line up with TRBD1. The CDR3 is 15 residues long. Germline V gene sequence: CDR1 MNHEY, CDR2 SVGAGI. V was clipped by 2 bases and J by 3 bases; unmatched bases: 1. The CDR3 protein is CASSYTGGDTGELFF. The CDR3 DNA reads as TGTGCCAGCAGTTACACAGGGGGCGACACCGGGGAGCTGTTTTTT.

The rearrangement joins TRBV5-8 to TRBJ1-2, with 9 bases fitting TRBD1. The CDR3 is 16 amino acids. Trimming at V came to 1 base and at J to 4 bases, leaving 8 bases not matched to a gene. Germline CDR1 SGHTS, CDR2 YDEGEE. This chain's CDR3 is CASSLSSGQGIYGYTF. CDR3 in DNA: TGTGCCAGCAGCTTGAGCTCCGGACAGGGGATCTATGGCTACACCTTC.

The rearrangement joins TRBV12-1 to TRBJ2-2; the table's D call of TRBD2 was not tested on the DNA. TRBV12-1 is termed a pseudogene. The CDR3 covers 16 residues. CDR3 in amino acids: CASSFVVAPSTGELFF. CDR3 coding DNA: TGTGCCAGCAGCTTTGTGGTAGCGCCGAGCACCGGGGAGCTGTTTTTT.

The chain has TRBV19 and TRBJ2-1, with a tentative D call TRBD1 (6 bases). The germline V gene has CDR1 LNHDA and CDR2 SQIVND (reference sequence). There are 14 residues in the CDR3. Between the trimmed V and J ends, which lost 7 bases and 9 bases, there was a span of 19 bases. The chain's CDR3 is CASNLGARGSEQFF. The DNA of the CDR3 is TGTGCCAGTAACCTGGGGGCGCGCGGCAGTGAGCAGTTCTTC.

Comments on this clone: Other nucleotide sequences in the sample specify the same CDR3. The V call is TRBV18, the J call TRBJ1-1; 10 bases are shared with TRBD1. This CDR3 is 16 amino acids long. V lost 3 bases, J lost 5 bases, and 9 bases stayed unmatched. CDR1 is KGHSH, CDR2 LQKENI, per germline. The CDR3 protein is CASSPQDRGLFTEAFF. The DNA of the CDR3 is TGTGCCAGCTCACCGCAAGACAGGGGGCTTTTTACTGAAGCTTTCTTT.

The chain recombines TRBV29-1 with TRBJ2-7; TRBD1 agrees at 10 bases. In germline, CDR1 is SQVTM, CDR2 ANQGSEA. V was pared by 1 base and J by 1 base, with 4 bases of the junction left unmatched. CDR3 size: 15 residues. CDR3 amino acids: CSVEARGQGSYEQYF. As DNA, the CDR3 is TGCAGCGTTGAAGCCAGGGGACAGGGGTCCTACGAGCAGTACTTC.

This rearrangement joins TRBV25-1 to TRBJ1-5; weak D call: TRBD1 (6 bases). The length of the CDR3 is 13 residues. CDR1 and CDR2 (germline): MGHDK, SYGVNS. V was shortened by 6 bases and J by 2 bases, with 8 bases between the two germline ends. The CDR3 region is CASRAGGNQPQHF. The CDR3 DNA is TGTGCCAGCAGGGCAGGGGGCAATCAGCCCCAGCATTTT.